This TCR beta chain was captured in a study of blood T cell repertoires in COVID-19. Overall study: PBMCs, B-cell-depleted T cells, or T cells were the source of the cDNA or gDNA that made up the material.

The CDR3 is 16 residues long. Seattle patient enrollment occurred during active infection, with longitudinal follow-up thereafter. Original analysis: How many nucleated cells were present was estimated from reference gene primer amplification. Sequenced by immunoSEQ multiplex PCR; TCRdb stores in-frame clones only, minus some. From that table come the V and J calls and clone size; the DNA was used to work out D and trimming. The sample shows 150,000 to 200,000 clones, over 90% of them seen only once. This clone was recorded once. The TCR was taken from a woman aged 55-69 years with COVID-19, enrolled during active disease. Material for sequencing was peripheral blood. This chain uses TRBV21-1 with TRBJ1-1; the table calls TRBD1, which could not be checked here. TRBV21-1 counts as a pseudogene. Here the CDR3 reads CASSLPLDRGSTEAFF. CDR3 DNA sequence: TGTGCCAGCAGCCTGCCCCTGGACAGGGGCTCCACTGAAGCTTTCTTT.